Each of the 28 T cell receptor beta chains below was sequenced from the same sample in a study of T cells in Graves' hyperthyroidism and ophthalmopathy. Amplification of TCR beta CDR3 regions used RNA as the template. The HTBI primer set was used in a first-round RT-PCR of the TCR CDR3. TCRdb redid the calling of the multiplex PCR reads with MiXCR, one entry per CDR3 protein. The sample includes about 590,000 distinct CDR3 sequences, approximately 15% of them seen just once. The source material was blood. The source is a woman aged 18-29 years with Graves' ophthalmopathy.

This clonotype was recorded many times. The gene calls are TRBV29-1 and TRBJ2-1; D might be TRBD2 (6 bases). The length of the CDR3 is 16 residues. Between the trimmed V and J ends, which lost 2 bases and 8 bases, there was a span of 22 bases. Germline V gene sequence: CDR1 SQVTM, CDR2 ANQGSEA. This CDR3 is CSVEPSSSVPRDEQFF. The CDR3 bases are TGCAGCGTTGAACCATCCTCTAGCGTCCCTCGGGATGAGCAGTTCTTC.

This clonotype was found a few times. The rearrangement links TRBV6-2 or TRBV6-3 to TRBJ1-5; D possibly corresponds to TRBD1 (6 bases). This CDR3 contains 19 residues. Trimming pared 0 bases from V and 3 bases from J, leaving 21 bases between. Germline values: CDR1 MNHEY, CDR2 SVGEGT. CDR3 in amino acids: CASSYSFTRSGDLNQPQHF. DNA for the CDR3: TGTGCCAGCAGTTACTCGTTTACTCGGTCAGGGGATCTCAATCAGCCCCAGCATTTT.

This clonotype was seen at least ten times. J is TRBJ2-1 and V is TRBV6-1; the match to TRBD2 covers 15 bases. This CDR3 is built from 18 residues. Germline trimming cut 6 bases from V and 3 bases from J; bases unmatched to any gene: 9. Germline assignment: CDR1 MNHNS and CDR2 SASEGT. Here the CDR3 reads CASRLLGLAGGNYNEQFF. Written as DNA, the CDR3 is TGTGCCAGCAGACTACTCGGACTAGCGGGAGGGAACTACAATGAGCAGTTCTTC.

This clonotype was detected only a few times. This chain joins TRBV5-8 and TRBJ1-2; D uncertain. Trimming took off 0 bases at V and 4 bases at J, with 10 bases between the two ends. CDR1 and CDR2 (germline): SGHTS, YDEGEE. The CDR3 contains 14 residues. CDR3 DNA sequence: TGTGCCAGCAGCTTGGAGATAGGAGTCTATGGCTACACCTTC. Residues: CASSLEIGVYGYTF.

This clonotype was observed at least ten times. The gene calls are TRBV2 and TRBJ2-7; the D gene is possibly TRBD1 (6 bases). Germline CDR1 SNHLY, CDR2 FYNNEI. The CDR3 runs 13 residues. V shed 0 bases and J shed 4 bases, with 7 bases lying between them. The CDR3 is CASSEARGYEQYF. CDR3 bases: TGTGCCAGCAGTGAAGCGAGGGGGTACGAGCAGTACTTC.

This clonotype was observed at least ten times. The chain has TRBV5-1 and TRBJ2-1, with 16 bases matching TRBD2. V lost 5 bases to trimming and J lost 9 bases; unmatched junction nucleotides: 8. Germline CDR1 SGHRS, CDR2 YFSETQ. The CDR3 length is 16 residues. CDR3 residues: CASRGGTSGRASEQFF. Here the CDR3 DNA reads TGCGCCAGCAGGGGCGGGACTAGCGGGAGGGCCAGTGAGCAGTTCTTC. Based on the CDR3 plus reference TRBV5-1 and TRBJ2-1, the full variable domain is KAGVTQTPRYLIKTRGQQVTLSCSPISGHRSVSWYQQTPGQGLQFLFEYFSETQRNKGNFPGRFSGRQFSNSRSEMNVSTLELGDSALYLCASRGGTSGRASEQFFGPGTRLTVL.

The chain carries TRBV18 and TRBJ1-5, with 8 bases identical to TRBD1. Germline CDR1 reads KGHSH; CDR2 reads LQKENI. CDR3 length equals 14 residues. The ends lost 5 bases at V and 5 bases at J; junction bases unmatched: 5. CDR3 sequence: CASSSGQADQPQHF. The CDR3 DNA is TGTGCCAGCTCATCGGGACAGGCAGATCAGCCCCAGCATTTT.

The table lists this clonotype with many counts. The rearrangement joins TRBV18 to TRBJ2-7; 7 bases fit TRBD1. The CDR3 totals 14 residues. The V and J ends lost 3 bases and 3 bases, in that order; junction bases with no gene match: 5. From germline, CDR1 is KGHSH and CDR2 LQKENI. This chain's CDR3 is CASSPGQNLYEQYF. In nucleotides, the CDR3 is TGTGCCAGCTCACCGGGACAGAATCTCTACGAGCAGTACTTC.

Remarks on this clonotype: One end of the junction varies from germline; a read error may be responsible. V usage is TRBV2 and J usage is TRBJ2-2; 11 bases line up with TRBD2. The CDR3 runs 17 residues. The germline V gene encodes CDR1 SNHLY and CDR2 FYNNEI. This chain's CDR3 is CAGRDTSGSFYTGELFF. CDR3 sequence (DNA): TGTGCCGGCAGGGACACTAGCGGGAGCTTCTACACCGGGGAGCTGTTTTTT.

On this clonotype itself: With a much larger clone just one base away, this may be a read error. The chain uses TRBV15 and TRBJ2-3; either TRBD1 or TRBD2 may fit D (5 bases each). The CDR3 extends over 15 amino acids. Germline V gene lookup returns CDR1 LNHNV and CDR2 YYDKDF (reference sequence). Trimming left V 2 bases short and J 3 bases short, with 12 bases between. CDR3 region: CATSRWGRGTDTQYF. The CDR3, as DNA: TGTGCCACCAGCAGATGGGGACGGGGAACAGATACGCAGTATTTT.

In this sample, this clonotype turned up many times. The V and J genes are TRBV27 and TRBJ2-1; 7 nucleotides line up with TRBD2. CDR3 length equals 14 residues. The junction had 6 bases not matched to a gene; V was cut back by 6 bases and J by 4 bases. The V gene's germline CDR1 is MNHEY and CDR2 SMNVEV (reference sequence). The CDR3 region has the DNA TGTGCCAGCAGCCAAGCGGGACTGTACAATGAGCAGTTCTTC. It encodes CASSQAGLYNEQFF.

This clonotype has only a few counts. This rearrangement joins TRBV4-3 to TRBJ2-1; 10 nucleotides line up with TRBD1. CDR1 and CDR2 from the germline V gene are LGHNA and YSLEER. The CDR3 runs 16 residues. Trimming took 2 bases from V and 5 from J; bases not matched to a gene: 6. CDR3 sequence reads: CASSQYDRGHDNEQFF. DNA of the CDR3: TGCGCCAGCAGCCAATATGACAGGGGGCACGACAATGAGCAGTTCTTC.

This rearrangement joins TRBV7-9 to TRBJ2-1; 8 positions match TRBD2. Losses at the gene ends were 10 bases for V and 3 bases for J; bases not matched to a gene: 8. CDR1 and CDR2 (germline): SEHNR, FQNEAQ (reference sequence). The CDR3 is 14 residues long. The CDR3 DNA is TGTGCCACCTCCCTCGGGAGGGGCTACAATGAGCAGTTCTTC. This gives the protein CATSLGRGYNEQFF.

This clonotype was observed at least ten times. The germline gene is not matched at one end of the junction; a read error may be the cause. This sequence joins TRBV5-1 and TRBJ2-3; possibly TRBD1 for D (6 bases). Germline loops: CDR1 SGHRS, CDR2 YFSETQ. The CDR3 contains 12 residues. The CDR3 DNA reads TGTGCCAGCAGGACAGGCACAGATACGCAGTATTTT. Its protein product is CASRTGTDTQYF.

This clonotype was observed many times. The rearrangement links TRBV7-3 to TRBJ2-3, with 8 nucleotides matching TRBD2. The length of the CDR3 is 16 residues. Germline CDR1 and CDR2: SGHTA and FQGTGA. V lost 1 base to trimming and J lost 1 base; unmatched junction nucleotides: 4. The CDR3 region has the DNA TGTGCCAGCAGCTTAAGAGCGGGAGATGGCACAGATACGCAGTATTTT. Translating it yields CASSLRAGDGTDTQYF.

This rearrangement joins TRBV20-1 to TRBJ1-6; D is unresolved. Between the trimmed V and J ends, which lost 0 bases and 0 bases, there was a span of 6 bases. The germline V gene has CDR1 DFQATT and CDR2 SNEGSKA (reference sequence). The CDR3 sequence is 15 residues long. DNA for the CDR3: TGCAGTGCTAGAGATGGGAGCTCCTATAATTCACCCCTCCACTTT. Amino acid sequence: CSARDGSSYNSPLHF.

The sample holds many counts of this clonotype. V is TRBV11-2 and J is TRBJ2-7, with 13 bases identical to TRBD2. Germline loops: CDR1 SGHAT, CDR2 FQNNGV. The V and J ends lost 4 bases and 3 bases, in that order; junction bases with no gene match: 6. The CDR3 length is 16 residues. The CDR3 DNA is TGTGCCAGCAGCTCCGGACTAGCGGGAGTGGGCTACGAGCAGTACTTC. It is translated as CASSSGLAGVGYEQYF.

The CDR3 DNA reads TGTGCCAGCAGCTTAGACCGGGACACCTCCACAGATACGCAGTATTTT. Translation: CASSLDRDTSTDTQYF. The gene calls are TRBV7-3 and TRBJ2-3; tentative D call: TRBD1 (6 bases). Germline V gives CDR1 SGHTA, CDR2 FQGTGA. The CDR3 is 16 residues long. V was trimmed by 2 bases and J by 2 bases, leaving 14 bases between them.

This clonotype has a count of ten or more. V and J are TRBV19 and TRBJ1-1, with D possibly TRBD1 on 6 matching bases. The germline V and J ends were trimmed by 7 bases and 2 bases, with 14 bases remaining between them. Germline V gene sequence: CDR1 LNHDA, CDR2 SQIVND (reference sequence). The CDR3 spans 14 residues. This chain's CDR3 is CASTATGSNTEAFF. CDR3 bases: TGTGCCAGTACCGCAACAGGGAGCAACACTGAAGCTTTCTTT.

This chain links TRBV6-1 with TRBJ1-5, with D hard to call. CDR3 size: 15 residues. Germline V gene data show CDR1 as MNHNS and CDR2 as SASEGT. Deletions cut 7 bases from V and 0 bases from J, with 13 bases between. CDR3 residues: CASTQGRYSNQPQHF. CDR3 DNA: TGTGCCAGCACCCAAGGGCGGTATAGCAATCAGCCCCAGCATTTT.

This clonotype was recorded many times. The chain has TRBV7-2 and TRBJ2-5; possible D gene TRBD2, 7 bases. CDR3 length equals 13 residues. Per the germline V gene, CDR1 is SGHTA and CDR2 is FQGNSA. V lost 4 bases and J lost 7, with 13 bases in between. The CDR3: CASSWTRGGTQYF. DNA of the CDR3: TGTGCCAGCAGCTGGACTAGAGGGGGGACCCAGTACTTC. The variable domain in full, with the rest retrieved from reference TRBV7-2 and TRBJ2-5, is GAGVSQSPSNKVTEKGKDVELRCDPISGHTALYWYRQSLGQGLEFLIYFQGNSAPDKSGLPSDRFSAERTGGSVSTLTIQRTQQEDSAVYLCASSWTRGGTQYFGPGTRLLVL.

The chain combines TRBV19 with TRBJ2-7; 9 nucleotides line up with TRBD2. The V segment lost 3 bases and the J segment 2 bases; nucleotides outside the gene matches: 5. Germline values: CDR1 LNHDA, CDR2 SQIVND (reference sequence). The CDR3 is 15 amino acids. CDR3 DNA sequence: TGTGCCAGTAGTATGGGGGCTAGCGGGACCTACGAGCAGTACTTC. Translation: CASSMGASGTYEQYF.

This clonotype was seen many times. The CDR3 DNA is TGTGCCACCAGTGAGGGCGGCGACTCCTACGAGCAGTACTTC. Its protein product is CATSEGGDSYEQYF. V gene TRBV24-1 combines with J gene TRBJ2-7; D not certain. The CDR3 contains 14 residues. Germline CDR1 KGHDR, CDR2 SFDVKD. The germline V and J ends were trimmed by 4 bases and 0 bases, with 9 bases remaining between them.

Many counts were recorded for this clonotype. This chain links TRBV4-2 with TRBJ2-1; maybe TRBD1 (6 bases). Germline-derived CDR1 and CDR2 are LGHNA and YNFKEQ. The CDR3 is 14 amino acids. Trimming cost V 5 bases and J 3 bases, with 11 bases left between them. CDR3 protein: CASSARQDYNEQFF. CDR3 DNA sequence: TGTGCCAGCAGCGCCCGACAGGACTACAATGAGCAGTTCTTC.

The chain employs TRBV7-6 and TRBJ2-3; 7 bases align to TRBD2. CDR1 and CDR2 from the germline V gene are SGHVS and FNYEAQ. J was trimmed by 5 bases and V by 4 bases; bases with no gene match: 18. The CDR3 contains 18 residues. The CDR3 is CASSSIGYSASGKDTQYF. For the CDR3, the DNA is TGTGCCAGCAGCTCCATCGGTTATTCGGCTAGCGGAAAAGATACGCAGTATTTT.

The sample holds many counts of this clonotype. The chain is built from TRBV12-3 or TRBV12-4 and TRBJ2-3; maybe TRBD2 (7 bases). The CDR3 consists of 17 residues. V gave up 6 bases and J gave up 6 bases, with 25 bases separating them. DNA of the CDR3: TGTGCCAGCAGCCTCGTGGGATTGGGGGAGGGGGGGGATACGCAGTATTTT. It encodes CASSLVGLGEGGDTQYF.

This clonotype was recorded at least ten times. V and J are TRBV7-9 and TRBJ2-7, with 10 positions matching TRBD1. The CDR3 spans 15 residues. Trimming took 2 bases from V and 5 from J; bases not matched to a gene: 6. CDR1 is SEHNR and CDR2 is FQNEAQ in the germline V gene (reference sequence). The CDR3 is CASSLRQGATHEQYF. The CDR3 DNA is TGTGCCAGCAGCTTAAGACAGGGGGCGACCCACGAGCAGTACTTC.

The rearrangement uses TRBV20-1 and TRBJ1-4, with D possibly matching TRBD1 (5 bases). Trimming removed 6 bases at V and 6 bases at J, with 26 bases between. Germline V gene lookup returns CDR1 DFQATT and CDR2 SNEGSKA (reference sequence). The CDR3 loop spans 17 amino acids. The chain's CDR3 is CSAILVREGTKYEKLFF. The CDR3 DNA is TGCAGTGCCATATTAGTCCGTGAGGGGACTAAGTATGAAAAACTGTTTTTT.